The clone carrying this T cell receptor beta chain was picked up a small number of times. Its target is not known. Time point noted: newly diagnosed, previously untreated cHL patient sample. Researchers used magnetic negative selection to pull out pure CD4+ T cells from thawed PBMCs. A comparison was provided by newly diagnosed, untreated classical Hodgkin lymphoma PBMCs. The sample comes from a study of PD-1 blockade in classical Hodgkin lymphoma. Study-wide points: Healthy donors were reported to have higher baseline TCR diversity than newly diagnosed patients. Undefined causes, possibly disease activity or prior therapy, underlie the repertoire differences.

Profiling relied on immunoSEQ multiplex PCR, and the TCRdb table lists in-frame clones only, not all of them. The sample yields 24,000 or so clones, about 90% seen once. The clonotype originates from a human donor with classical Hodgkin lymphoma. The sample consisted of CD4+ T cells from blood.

CDR3 DNA sequence: TGCGCCAGCAGCTTGGTAGGGGGCAACTATGGCTACACCTTC. Translation gives CASSLVGGNYGYTF. This chain joins TRBV5-1 and TRBJ1-2; 7 bases fit TRBD1. With V trimmed by 0 bases and J by 2 bases, 1 base remained unmatched. The CDR3 spans 14 residues. Germline V gives CDR1 SGHRS, CDR2 YFSETQ.